This passage covers 20 T cell receptor beta chains from one sample sequenced in a study of T cell responses to AZD1222 COVID-19 vaccine. Profiling relied on immunoSEQ multiplex PCR, and the TCRdb table lists in-frame clones only, not all of them. The sample carries about 150,000 clones, around nine tenths recorded once. Sequences were derived from peripheral blood, sampled 28 days after the second AZD1222 dose. The receptors stem from an adult who received the AZD1222 COVID-19 vaccine.

This chain connects TRBV28 to TRBJ2-7; weak D call: TRBD2 (6 bases). Trimming cost V 1 base and J 3 bases, with 10 bases left between them. Germline V gene lookup returns CDR1 MDHEN and CDR2 SYDVKM. This CDR3 spans 14 amino acids. The DNA of the CDR3 is TGTGCCAGCAGTTTATCGTCGCGGGGCTACGAGCAGTACTTC. Protein product: CASSLSSRGYEQYF.

The rearrangement links TRBV6-6 to TRBJ1-2; D is unresolved. This CDR3 is 13 amino acids long. The V end was cut by 0 bases, the J end by 8 bases, with 10 bases between. Germline V gives CDR1 MNHNY, CDR2 SVGAGI (reference sequence). CDR3 in DNA: TGTGCCAGCAGTTACTCGGCATTCGGCGGCTACACCTTC. This codes for CASSYSAFGGYTF.

The CDR3 region has the DNA TGCGCCAGCAGCTGGACAGGGGAAAGGGCTGAAGCTTTCTTT. This sequence encodes CASSWTGERAEAFF. This chain connects TRBV5-1 to TRBJ1-1; 9 bases are a match to TRBD1. This CDR3 is built from 14 residues. V lost 3 bases and J lost 6; bases outside the gene matches: 6. CDR1 is SGHRS, CDR2 YFSETQ, per germline. The full variable domain, rest sourced from reference TRBV5-1 and TRBJ1-1, is KAGVTQTPRYLIKTRGQQVTLSCSPISGHRSVSWYQQTPGQGLQFLFEYFSETQRNKGNFPGRFSGRQFSNSRSEMNVSTLELGDSALYLCASSWTGERAEAFFGQGTRLTVV.

The genes are TRBV5-1 and TRBJ2-1; TRBD2 matches at 10 bases. CDR1 is SGHRS and CDR2 is YFSETQ in the germline V gene. With V trimmed by 3 bases and J by 10 bases, 7 bases remained unmatched. This CDR3 is built from 14 residues. CDR3 in DNA: TGCGCCAGCAGCTGGGCTAGCGGGAGTAAGGAGCAGTTCTTC. It translates to CASSWASGSKEQFF.

The gene calls are TRBV29-1 and TRBJ1-5; maybe TRBD1 (6 bases). The V gene's germline CDR1 is SQVTM and CDR2 ANQGSEA. Trimming took off 3 bases at V and 6 bases at J, with 12 bases between the two ends. The CDR3 has 13 residues. CDR3 in amino acids: CSVDVGAGQPQHF. CDR3 nucleotides: TGCAGCGTTGATGTGGGGGCGGGTCAGCCCCAGCATTTT.

The rearrangement joins TRBV4-2 to TRBJ1-1; D unclear. The V end lost 2 bases, the J end lost 0 bases, and 19 bases lay between the germline ends. Germline CDR1 and CDR2: LGHNA and YNFKEQ. This CDR3 has 18 amino acids. The chain's CDR3 is CASSQSWRDFYMNTEAFF. CDR3 sequence (DNA): TGTGCCAGCAGCCAATCCTGGAGAGACTTTTACATGAACACTGAAGCTTTCTTT.

V usage is TRBV28 and J usage is TRBJ1-2; 9 positions match TRBD1. The CDR3 is 16 residues long. Losses at the gene ends were 8 bases for V and 7 bases for J; bases not matched to a gene: 17. Germline loops: CDR1 MDHEN, CDR2 SYDVKM. The CDR3 region is CASHTEPHRGRSGYTF. CDR3 sequence (DNA): TGTGCCAGCCATACGGAACCCCACAGGGGGCGGAGTGGCTACACCTTC.

The V gene is TRBV19, the J gene TRBJ1-3; D is perhaps TRBD1 (5 bases). In germline, CDR1 is LNHDA, CDR2 SQIVND (reference sequence). Trimming took 5 bases from V and 0 from J, leaving 11 bases between them. The CDR3 length is 15 residues. DNA of the CDR3: TGTGCCAGTAGTCGACAGCTCCTCTCTGGAAACACCATATATTTT. Its protein is CASSRQLLSGNTIYF.

The chain has TRBV4-1 and TRBJ2-2, with TRBD2 identical over 7 bases. Germline CDR1 is MGHRA and CDR2 is YSYEKL. The CDR3 has 18 residues. V was pared by 2 bases and J by 3 bases, with 12 bases of the junction left unmatched. The CDR3 loop is CASSQYWQEAGDTGELFF. The CDR3 coding sequence is TGCGCCAGCAGCCAATACTGGCAGGAGGCGGGGGACACCGGGGAGCTGTTTTTT.

The gene calls are TRBV7-9 and TRBJ2-5; weak D call: TRBD1 (5 bases). Germline assignment: CDR1 SEHNR and CDR2 FQNEAQ (reference sequence). Trimming stripped 0 bases from V and 5 bases from J, with 10 bases between. This CDR3 is built from 14 residues. The CDR3 sequence is CASSLAGDWETQYF. The CDR3 DNA is TGTGCCAGCAGCTTAGCAGGGGATTGGGAGACCCAGTACTTC.

This chain links TRBV7-2 with TRBJ1-5, with unresolved D. CDR1 SGHTA and CDR2 FQGNSA come from the germline V gene. The CDR3 is 15 amino acids. Trimming left V 0 bases short and J 3 bases short, with 9 bases between. The CDR3 DNA is TGTGCCAGCAGCTTAGCAGGGTACCTCAATCAGCCCCAGCATTTT. It codes for CASSLAGYLNQPQHF.

The CDR3 coding sequence is TGCAGGCTGAGACAGGACACTGAAGCTTTCTTT. Its translation: CRLRQDTEAFF. The chain has TRBV20-1 and TRBJ1-1, with D maybe TRBD1 (6 bases). Germline CDR1 and CDR2: DFQATT and SNEGSKA (reference sequence). There are 11 residues in the CDR3.

The rearrangement joins TRBV21-1 to TRBJ2-6; TRBD2 is the table's D call, not checked against the DNA. TRBV21-1 is assigned pseudogene status. CDR3 length: 14 residues. The CDR3 DNA follows: TGTGCCAGCAGCAAAGTTATTGGGGCCAACGTCCTGACTTTC. Its translation is CASSKVIGANVLTF.

J is TRBJ2-3 and V is TRBV18, with D possibly being TRBD1 (5 bases). V was clipped by 1 base and J by 3 bases, with 11 bases between them. CDR3 length equals 15 residues. Germline lookup yields CDR1 KGHSH and CDR2 LQKENI. This chain's CDR3 is CASSPRVRGTDTQYF. CDR3 DNA sequence: TGTGCCAGCTCACCACGAGTTAGGGGAACAGATACGCAGTATTTT.

The chain uses TRBV27 and TRBJ2-3, with 12 bases lining up with TRBD2. V lost 6 bases, J lost 7 bases, and 5 bases stayed unmatched. The germline V gene encodes CDR1 MNHEY and CDR2 SMNVEV (reference sequence). The CDR3 is 14 amino acids. The CDR3 here is CASRWTSGKNTQYF. The CDR3 DNA follows: TGTGCCAGCAGATGGACTAGCGGGAAAAATACGCAGTATTTT.

The chain is built from TRBV5-1 and TRBJ2-5; no clear D. Germline assignment: CDR1 SGHRS and CDR2 YFSETQ. Trimming stripped 0 bases from V and 3 bases from J, with 6 bases between. The CDR3 has 13 residues. The CDR3 bases are TGCGCCAGCAGCTTGGTGGTCAAAGAGACCCAGTACTTC. It is translated as CASSLVVKETQYF.

This clone was counted a single time. The rearrangement links TRBV19 to TRBJ1-5, with 8 bases lining up with TRBD1. Germline V lookup: CDR1 LNHDA, CDR2 SQIVND (reference sequence). V trimming: 8 bases; J trimming: 8 bases; junction bases outside the gene matches: 8. CDR3 length equals 13 residues. For the CDR3, the DNA is TGTGCCAGTGGCAGGGGGCCCCAAGAGCCCCAGCATTTT. Protein product: CASGRGPQEPQHF.

This chain links TRBV27 with TRBJ1-2; no firm D call. In germline, CDR1 is MNHEY, CDR2 SMNVEV (reference sequence). This CDR3 is built from 13 residues. The ends were cut back, 3 bases at V and 4 bases at J, with 9 bases in the middle. The CDR3 region has the DNA TGTGCCAGCAGTTTTGGGGTATCCTATGGCTACACCTTC. Translated, it gives CASSFGVSYGYTF.

The chain carries TRBV6-4 and TRBJ1-5; possible D gene TRBD1, 5 bases. The CDR3 runs 14 residues. Looked up from germline, CDR1 is MRHNA and CDR2 is SNTAGT. V shed 10 bases and J shed 4 bases, with 17 bases lying between them. This chain's CDR3 is CATIGTDRNQPQHF. In DNA form, the CDR3 reads TGTGCCACCATAGGGACGGATCGAAATCAGCCCCAGCATTTT.

The chain combines TRBV7-2 with TRBJ2-5; 12 nucleotides align to TRBD2. The CDR3 has 17 amino acids. The J segment lost 5 bases and the V segment lost 2 bases, leaving 9 bases of the junction unmatched. The germline V gene has CDR1 SGHTA and CDR2 FQGNSA. CDR3 sequence reads: CASSLRGLAGGTETQYF. CDR3 in DNA: TGTGCCAGCAGCTTACGGGGCCTAGCGGGGGGGACGGAGACCCAGTACTTC.